A single sample gave rise to the 32 T cell receptor beta chains below, sequenced in a study of cytomegalovirus exposure and HLA in healthy donors. Produced via immunoSEQ multiplex PCR; TCRdb's table is partial and in-frame only. The sample yields 150,000 to 200,000 clones, about 85% seen once. Sequencing was done on a sample of PBMCs. The receptors were sampled from a man between 18 and 35 years old in good health and CMV-seropositive.

V is TRBV9 and J is TRBJ1-5; maybe TRBD1 (5 bases). The CDR3 consists of 15 residues. The V and J ends lost 4 bases and 6 bases respectively, with 17 bases between them. CDR1 and CDR2 from the germline V gene are SGDLS and YYNGEE. CDR3 sequence: CASSPGGTTSQPQHF. Here the CDR3 DNA reads TGTGCCAGCAGCCCAGGAGGGACTACGAGTCAGCCCCAGCATTTT.

The rearrangement links TRBV4-1 to TRBJ1-1; D gene ambiguous. This CDR3 contains 14 residues. Trimming shortened V by 2 bases and J by 2 bases, and 9 bases separated the two germline ends. Germline V gives CDR1 MGHRA, CDR2 YSYEKL. This CDR3 reads CASSQWEINTEAFF. The DNA of the CDR3 is TGCGCCAGCAGCCAATGGGAGATAAACACTGAAGCTTTCTTT.

This clone was recorded a few times. V usage is TRBV7-3 and J usage is TRBJ2-7, with D tentatively TRBD2 (7 bases). CDR1 and CDR2 from the germline V gene are SGHTA and FQGTGA. V was trimmed by 2 bases and J by 2 bases, leaving 13 bases between them. The CDR3 is made up of 15 amino acids. CDR3 DNA: TGTGCCAGCAGCTTAGGGGGGGGCCATGCCTACGAGCAGTACTTC. Its protein product is CASSLGGGHAYEQYF.

The sample holds one count of this clone. This rearrangement joins TRBV6-6 to TRBJ2-7; 8 bases are shared with TRBD1. V shed 2 bases, J shed 3 bases, and the junction held 3 bases outside the gene matches. Per the germline V gene, CDR1 is MNHNY and CDR2 is SVGAGI (reference sequence). CDR3 length equals 14 residues. The CDR3 DNA reads TGTGCCAGCAGTTACCAAACAGGGGGCTACGAGCAGTACTTC. Encoded protein: CASSYQTGGYEQYF.

This chain's CDR3 is CASSLWKGQPFRTDTQYF. In DNA, the CDR3 is TGTGCCAGCAGTTTATGGAAGGGACAGCCCTTTCGCACAGATACGCAGTATTTT. J is TRBJ2-3 and V is TRBV27, with 7 bases that match TRBD1. Germline V gene lookup returns CDR1 MNHEY and CDR2 SMNVEV (reference sequence). The V and J ends lost 1 base and 1 base, in that order; junction bases with no gene match: 11. The CDR3 spans 18 residues.

This chain joins TRBV30 and TRBJ2-2; a weak D match, TRBD2 (5 bases). V was trimmed by 1 base and J by 2 bases, leaving 23 bases between them. The germline V gene encodes CDR1 GTSNPN and CDR2 SVGIG (reference sequence). This CDR3 is built from 19 residues. CDR3 protein: CAWSGPSKGVSLNTGELFF. In DNA, the CDR3 is TGTGCCTGGAGTGGCCCCAGTAAGGGAGTTTCACTAAACACCGGGGAGCTGTTTTTT.

The chain recombines TRBV5-8 with TRBJ2-3, with 8 bases aligning to TRBD1. The CDR3 totals 14 residues. Trimming at V came to 7 bases and at J to 4 bases, leaving 8 bases not matched to a gene. Germline CDR1 is SGHTS and CDR2 is YDEGEE. This CDR3 reads CASHRGVRADTQYF. The CDR3, as DNA: TGTGCCAGCCACAGGGGGGTTAGGGCAGATACGCAGTATTTT.

This clone was counted between two and nine times. The chain uses TRBV5-4 and TRBJ1-6, with D uncertain. In germline, CDR1 is SGHNT, CDR2 YYREEE (reference sequence). The CDR3 extends over 15 amino acids. Trimming pared 3 bases from V and 3 bases from J, leaving 10 bases between. CDR3 region: CASSSYRDYNSPLHF. CDR3 sequence (DNA): TGTGCCAGCAGCTCCTATCGGGACTATAATTCACCCCTCCACTTT. Filled out from reference TRBV5-4 and TRBJ1-6, the complete variable domain reads ETGVTQSPTHLIKTRGQQVTLRCSSQSGHNTVSWYQQALGQGPQFIFQYYREEENGRGNFPPRFSGLQFPNYSSELNVNALELDDSALYLCASSSYRDYNSPLHFGNGTRLTVT.

J is TRBJ2-3 and V is TRBV2; TRBD2 matches 11 bases. CDR1 is SNHLY, CDR2 FYNNEI, per germline. The CDR3 is made up of 14 amino acids. V lost 6 bases to trimming and J lost 4 bases; unmatched junction nucleotides: 3. CDR3 region: CASRTGLAADTQYF. CDR3 DNA sequence: TGTGCCAGCAGAACGGGACTAGCGGCAGATACGCAGTATTTT.

The chain combines TRBV2 with TRBJ2-7, with 12 positions matching TRBD2. This CDR3 has 14 residues. Germline assignment: CDR1 SNHLY and CDR2 FYNNEI. V dropped 7 bases and J dropped 2; count of bases not matched to a gene: 3. The CDR3 spells CASMRTSGTYEQYF. The CDR3, as DNA: TGTGCCAGCATGAGGACTAGCGGGACCTACGAGCAGTACTTC.

V and J are TRBV6-1 and TRBJ2-5, with 8 bases fitting TRBD2. The CDR3 is 14 residues long. Germline V lookup: CDR1 MNHNS, CDR2 SASEGT. The J segment lost 4 bases and the V segment lost 6 bases, leaving 7 bases of the junction unmatched. CDR3 residues: CASRPGTRGETQYF. The CDR3, as DNA: TGTGCCAGCAGACCTGGGACTAGGGGAGAGACCCAGTACTTC.

This chain links TRBV4-1 with TRBJ1-3; D is uncertain. CDR3 length: 18 amino acids. Germline V gene sequence: CDR1 MGHRA, CDR2 YSYEKL. V was cut by 0 bases and J by 0 bases, with 15 bases left in between. CDR3 region: CASSQDLYRAFSGNTIYF. The CDR3 region has the DNA TGCGCCAGCAGCCAAGATTTGTACAGAGCTTTCTCTGGAAACACCATATATTTT.

This clone was picked up one time. The V gene is TRBV6-5, the J gene TRBJ1-2, with D perhaps matching TRBD1 (6 bases). Trimming stripped 6 bases from V and 8 bases from J, with 16 bases between. The CDR3 is 13 amino acids. Germline CDR1 and CDR2: MNHEY and SVGAGI. The CDR3, as DNA: TGTGCCAGCAGCCTACAGGGTGGAGAAGGCTACACCTTC. Encoded protein: CASSLQGGEGYTF.

The chain carries TRBV6-4 and TRBJ2-3; 12 bases are shared with TRBD2. V trimming: 3 bases; J trimming: 2 bases; junction bases outside the gene matches: 3. The CDR3 is 16 residues long. Per germline, CDR1 MRHNA and CDR2 SNTAGT. The CDR3 DNA is TGTGCCAGCAGTGAGACTAGCGGGGGAGCCACAGATACGCAGTATTTT. Translation gives CASSETSGGATDTQYF.

The chain uses TRBV6-1 and TRBJ1-4, with no clear D. Germline assignment: CDR1 MNHNS and CDR2 SASEGT. Trimming removed 3 bases at V and 7 bases at J, with 12 bases between. The CDR3 runs 14 residues. The CDR3 sequence: CASSDLGGSEKLFF. The CDR3 DNA reads TGTGCCAGCAGTGATTTGGGAGGTAGTGAAAAACTGTTTTTT.

This chain connects TRBV7-2 to TRBJ1-6; D is ambiguous. Between the trimmed V and J ends, which lost 0 bases and 9 bases, there was a span of 6 bases. The germline V gene encodes CDR1 SGHTA and CDR2 FQGNSA. This CDR3 comprises 13 residues. CDR3 loop: CASSLAPGSPLHF. The CDR3, as DNA: TGTGCCAGCAGCTTAGCCCCGGGTTCACCCCTCCACTTT.

This chain uses TRBV30 with TRBJ1-3; tentatively, D is TRBD1 (5 bases). The germline gives CDR1 GTSNPN, CDR2 SVGIG (reference sequence). The CDR3 contains 14 residues. V lost 2 bases, J lost 0 bases, and 8 bases lay in between. CDR3 bases: TGTGCCTGGAGTTGGGGCAGCTCTGGAAACACCATATATTTT. Translated: CAWSWGSSGNTIYF.

The genes are TRBV2 and TRBJ1-2; D is perhaps TRBD1 (6 bases). V was cut by 4 bases and J by 8 bases, with 14 bases left in between. There are 13 residues in the CDR3. In germline, CDR1 is SNHLY, CDR2 FYNNEI. The CDR3 nucleotides read TGTGCCAGCAGTGTTGGGGGCTCGGGGGGCTACACCTTC. This sequence encodes CASSVGGSGGYTF. Looking up the rest from reference TRBV2 and TRBJ1-2 gives the full variable domain: EPEVTQTPSHQVTQMGQEVILRCVPISNHLYFYWYRQILGQKVEFLVSFYNNEISEKSEIFDDQFSVERPDGSNFTLKIRSTKLEDSAMYFCASSVGGSGGYTFGSGTRLTVV.

The chain couples TRBV2 to TRBJ1-2; no reliable D call. Trimming stripped 5 bases from V and 4 bases from J, with 20 bases between. The germline gives CDR1 SNHLY, CDR2 FYNNEI. The CDR3 is made up of 16 amino acids. CDR3: CASSRTAHEGSYGYTF. The CDR3 DNA reads as TGTGCCAGCAGTCGAACCGCCCACGAGGGAAGCTATGGCTACACCTTC.

The rearrangement joins TRBV6-1 to TRBJ1-2; unclear D gene. CDR1 is MNHNS and CDR2 is SASEGT in the germline V gene. The CDR3 runs to 14 residues. V lost 2 bases, J lost 4 bases, and 11 bases lay in between. The CDR3 loop is CASSEMVRGYGYTF. Here the CDR3 DNA reads TGTGCCAGCAGTGAAATGGTGCGCGGCTATGGCTACACCTTC.

This clone appeared once. The CDR3 spells CASSRTGRRGNQPQHF. The CDR3 bases are TGTGCCAGTAGTAGAACAGGACGACGGGGCAATCAGCCCCAGCATTTT. The V gene is TRBV19, the J gene TRBJ1-5; D is perhaps TRBD1 (5 bases). The V and J ends lost 4 bases and 2 bases respectively, with 15 bases between them. CDR3 size: 16 residues. The germline V gene has CDR1 LNHDA and CDR2 SQIVND (reference sequence).

This clone appeared once. The V call is TRBV5-1, the J call TRBJ1-1; 8 bases agree with TRBD1. Trimming at V came to 4 bases and at J to 2 bases, leaving 7 bases not matched to a gene. The CDR3 is 15 amino acids. The V gene's germline CDR1 is SGHRS and CDR2 YFSETQ. CDR3 loop: CASSTSGTGNTEAFF. For the CDR3, the DNA is TGCGCCAGCAGCACCTCCGGGACAGGAAACACTGAAGCTTTCTTT.

The chain uses TRBV19 and TRBJ1-5; TRBD1 matches 10 bases. This CDR3 comprises 16 residues. CDR1 is LNHDA and CDR2 is SQIVND in the germline V gene (reference sequence). J gave up 4 bases and V 7 bases, and 10 bases lay outside the gene matches. The CDR3 DNA reads as TGTGCCAGTAAAGCGGACAGGGGGGGTCCGAATCAGCCCCAGCATTTT. The encoded protein is CASKADRGGPNQPQHF.

The chain carries TRBV6-1 and TRBJ2-1; D remains ambiguous. The germline V gene has CDR1 MNHNS and CDR2 SASEGT. This CDR3 has 16 residues. V was shortened by 2 bases and J by 0 bases, with 11 bases between the two germline ends. The CDR3 sequence: CASSEFAVSSYNEQFF. Written as DNA, the CDR3 is TGTGCCAGCAGTGAATTCGCGGTGAGCTCCTACAATGAGCAGTTCTTC.

This sequence joins TRBV7-9 and TRBJ2-7; possibly TRBD2 for D (6 bases). Germline CDR1 SEHNR, CDR2 FQNEAQ (reference sequence). The CDR3 has 14 residues. The ends were cut back, 0 bases at V and 5 bases at J, with 11 bases in the middle. CDR3 sequence reads: CASSLAGGENEQYF. CDR3 in DNA: TGTGCCAGCAGCTTAGCGGGGGGAGAGAACGAGCAGTACTTC.

The V call is TRBV10-3, the J call TRBJ2-2; 9 bases fit TRBD1. The CDR3 contains 14 residues. In germline, CDR1 is ENHRY, CDR2 SYGVKD. With V trimmed by 11 bases and J by 4 bases, 8 bases remained unmatched. Here the CDR3 DNA reads TGTGCCGCTGCTACAGGGGGCGTCACCGGGGAGCTGTTTTTT. Its protein is CAAATGGVTGELFF.

The chain links TRBV5-1 to TRBJ2-3; 8 positions match TRBD2. The V gene's germline CDR1 is SGHRS and CDR2 YFSETQ. After removal of 3 bases from V and 2 bases from J, the junction contained 2 bases not matched to a gene. The CDR3 is 14 amino acids. The CDR3 coding sequence is TGCGCCAGCAGCTACGGGGGGGCCACAGATACGCAGTATTTT. It translates to CASSYGGATDTQYF.

CDR3: CSVAGTGGNYGYTF. The CDR3 DNA follows: TGCAGCGTAGCCGGGACAGGGGGGAACTATGGCTACACCTTC. V and J are TRBV29-1 and TRBJ1-2; 11 bases are a match to TRBD1. Germline assignment: CDR1 SQVTM and CDR2 ANQGSEA. The CDR3 totals 14 residues. V lost 6 bases, J lost 2 bases, and 5 bases stayed unmatched.

The chain carries TRBV30 and TRBJ2-2, with a weak D call TRBD2 (7 bases). The CDR3 runs to 15 residues. The ends were cut back, 5 bases at V and 6 bases at J, with 19 bases in the middle. Germline V gene lookup returns CDR1 GTSNPN and CDR2 SVGIG (reference sequence). The CDR3 is CAWSGGGGPAGELFF. CDR3 nucleotide sequence: TGTGCCTGGTCTGGAGGGGGGGGGCCAGCCGGGGAGCTGTTTTTT. The full variable domain, rest sourced from reference TRBV30 and TRBJ2-2, is SQTIHQWPATLVQPVGSPLSLECTVEGTSNPNLYWYRQAAGRGLQLLFYSVGIGQISSEVPQNLSASRPQDRQFILSSKKLLLSDSGFYLCAWSGGGGPAGELFFGEGSRLTVL.

This chain uses TRBV27 with TRBJ1-2; tentative D call: TRBD1 (6 bases). CDR3 length: 15 residues. Germline lookup yields CDR1 MNHEY and CDR2 SMNVEV (reference sequence). The V and J ends lost 2 bases and 3 bases respectively, with 13 bases between them. The CDR3 DNA reads as TGTGCCAGCAGTTTAAGTTGGCCAGGGGACTATGGCTACACCTTC. It specifies CASSLSWPGDYGYTF.

The chain recombines TRBV5-1 with TRBJ2-3; 10 bases align to TRBD1. CDR3 length: 15 amino acids. V lost 3 bases to trimming and J lost 4 bases; unmatched junction nucleotides: 5. CDR1 is SGHRS, CDR2 YFSETQ, per germline. CDR3 amino acids: CASSWTGGRSDTQYF. DNA for the CDR3: TGCGCCAGCAGCTGGACAGGGGGTCGTTCAGATACGCAGTATTTT. Together with reference TRBV5-1 and TRBJ2-3, the CDR3 gives the full variable domain: KAGVTQTPRYLIKTRGQQVTLSCSPISGHRSVSWYQQTPGQGLQFLFEYFSETQRNKGNFPGRFSGRQFSNSRSEMNVSTLELGDSALYLCASSWTGGRSDTQYFGPGTRLTVL.

The chain combines TRBV10-1 with TRBJ1-2; no firm D call. Per germline, CDR1 WNHNN and CDR2 SYGVQD (reference sequence). The CDR3 runs 12 residues. The ends were cut back, 6 bases at V and 4 bases at J, with 9 bases in the middle. Here the CDR3 reads CASRARGYGYTF. The CDR3 nucleotides read TGCGCCAGCAGGGCCCGAGGCTATGGCTACACCTTC.